This T cell receptor (beta chain) emerged from a study of regulatory T cells in long-lasting Graves disease. Study conclusions and caveats: Persistent Graves' cases showed lower TCR diversity than newly diagnosed cases. Peripheral blood, not thyroid tissue, was the sole material studied.

This clonotype was seen ten or more times. Its antigen is still unknown. The TCR beta library used iRepertoire HTBI primers with Arm-PCR amplification of CDR3. One entry per CDR3 protein, called by TCRdb with MiXCR from the multiplex PCR reads. The profile shows hundreds of thousands of distinct CDR3 sequences, 22% of them singletons. Time point meaning: persistent/refractory GD, antithyroid drugs over 5 years with positive TRAb. Scientists built the TCR library using RNA that was extracted from PBMCs. In Xi'an, China, an endocrinology department was the source of patients. The clonotype originates from a female donor with Graves disease. The sample consisted of peripheral blood mononuclear cells (PBMCs), taken when the disease was refractory, from a patient treated with antithyroid drugs.

The CDR3 DNA reads TGTGCCACCAGCAGAGGGGGGACAGGGCCGGACGAGCAGTACTTC. Translating gives CATSRGGTGPDEQYF. The V call is TRBV15, the J call TRBJ2-7; TRBD1 aligns across 9 bases. Unmatched junction bases numbered 6, after V lost 1 base and J lost 5 bases. The germline gives CDR1 LNHNV, CDR2 YYDKDF (reference sequence). There are 15 residues in the CDR3.